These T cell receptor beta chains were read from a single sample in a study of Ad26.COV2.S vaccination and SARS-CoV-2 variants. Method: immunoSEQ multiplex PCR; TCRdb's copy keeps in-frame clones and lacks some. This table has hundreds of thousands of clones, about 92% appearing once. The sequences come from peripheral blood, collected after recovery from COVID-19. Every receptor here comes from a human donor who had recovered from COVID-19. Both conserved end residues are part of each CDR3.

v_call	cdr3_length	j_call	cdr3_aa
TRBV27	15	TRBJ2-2	CASRRGDRGTGELFF
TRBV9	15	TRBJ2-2	CASSVALGGTGELFF
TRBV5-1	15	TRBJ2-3	CASSSLAGITDTQYF
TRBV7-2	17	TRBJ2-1	CASSLGLGQGARDEQFF
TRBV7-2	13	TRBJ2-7	CASSLGQNYEQYF
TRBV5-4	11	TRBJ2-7	CASSQNYEQYF
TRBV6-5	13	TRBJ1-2	CATMFGGDYGYTF
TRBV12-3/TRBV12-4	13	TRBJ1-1	CASSLGQGIEAFF
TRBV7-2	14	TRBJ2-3	CASSLGLAADTQYF
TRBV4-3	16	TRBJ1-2	CASSQGRDRGDYGYTF
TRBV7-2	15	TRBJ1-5	CASSIRGTTIEPQHF
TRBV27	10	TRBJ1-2	CATPDPFYTF
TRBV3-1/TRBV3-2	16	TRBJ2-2	CASSQGADRSTGELFF
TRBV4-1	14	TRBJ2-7	CASSQAGQKLPLYF
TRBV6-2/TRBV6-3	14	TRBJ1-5	CASSYLGDRKPQHF
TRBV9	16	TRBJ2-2	CASSLSGGATNGELFF
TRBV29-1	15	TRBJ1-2	CSVERKRVTRYGYTF
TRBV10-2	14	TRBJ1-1	CASKSPHMNTEAFF
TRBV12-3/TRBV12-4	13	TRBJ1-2	CASSFRGNYGYTF
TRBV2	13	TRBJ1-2	CASSEEGVSARTF
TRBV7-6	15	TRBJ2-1	CASTATLSSYNEQFF
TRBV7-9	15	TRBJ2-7	CASSLAAGKVYEQYF
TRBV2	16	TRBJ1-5	CASSNPGLPADQPQHF
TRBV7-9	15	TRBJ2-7	CASSPRDRASYEQYF
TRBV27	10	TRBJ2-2	CPTAGGELFF
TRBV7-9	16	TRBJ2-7	CASSLGGTSDSYEQYF